This T cell receptor (beta chain) was observed in a study of T-cell memory formation after mild COVID-19. Study-wide results and limits: Mainly CM and EM harbored the contracting CD4+ clones; mainly EMRA harbored the CD8+ ones. Contracting clones from day 15 to 85 had balanced CD4/CD8; later expanders favoured CD4+. Second-wave clones that peaked on day 37 lacked confirmed SARS-CoV-2 specificity.

Trimming at V came to 1 base and at J to 5 bases, leaving 3 bases not matched to a gene. Germline V lookup: CDR1 SGHRS, CDR2 YFSETQ. This CDR3 has 14 residues. Using its own MiXCR run on the 5' RACE reads, TCRdb lists one record per CDR3 protein. The sample carries around 450,000 distinct CDR3 sequences, 24% recorded once. To note about this clonotype: What it binds is not known.

The genes are TRBV5-1 and TRBJ1-1; 9 positions agree with TRBD1. The TCR was taken from an adult woman who had mild COVID-19 (a few samples of this study predate the infection). Cell type and time point are not known. Sequencing used PBMCs or a T cell subset sorted from them (not recorded which). The CDR3 nucleotides are TGCGCCAGCAGCTTGACAGGGGGCACGACTGAAGCTTTCTTT. Amino acids: CASSLTGGTTEAFF.